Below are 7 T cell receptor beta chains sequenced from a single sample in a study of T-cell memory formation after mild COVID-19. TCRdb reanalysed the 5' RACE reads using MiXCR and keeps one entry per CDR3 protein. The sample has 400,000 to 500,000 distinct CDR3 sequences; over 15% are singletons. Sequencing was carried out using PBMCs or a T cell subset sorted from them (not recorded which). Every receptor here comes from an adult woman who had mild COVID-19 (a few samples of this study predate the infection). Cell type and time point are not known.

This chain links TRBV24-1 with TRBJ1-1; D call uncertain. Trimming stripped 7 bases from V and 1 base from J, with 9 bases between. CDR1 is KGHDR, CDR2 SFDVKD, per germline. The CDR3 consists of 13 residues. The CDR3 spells CATREQPNTEAFF. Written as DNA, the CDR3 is TGTGCCACCAGAGAACAGCCGAACACTGAAGCTTTCTTT.

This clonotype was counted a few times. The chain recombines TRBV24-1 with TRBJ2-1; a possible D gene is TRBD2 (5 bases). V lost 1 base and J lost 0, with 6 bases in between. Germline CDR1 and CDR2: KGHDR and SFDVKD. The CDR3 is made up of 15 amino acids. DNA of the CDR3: TGTGCCACCAGTGATTTAGCGGCCTCCTACAATGAGCAGTTCTTC. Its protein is CATSDLAASYNEQFF.

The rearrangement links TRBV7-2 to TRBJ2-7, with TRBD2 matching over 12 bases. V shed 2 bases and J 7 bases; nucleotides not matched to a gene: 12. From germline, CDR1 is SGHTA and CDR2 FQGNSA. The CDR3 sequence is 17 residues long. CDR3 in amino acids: CASSLILAGGRSFEQYF. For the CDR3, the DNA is TGTGCCAGCAGCTTAATCCTAGCGGGAGGGCGTTCGTTTGAGCAGTACTTC.

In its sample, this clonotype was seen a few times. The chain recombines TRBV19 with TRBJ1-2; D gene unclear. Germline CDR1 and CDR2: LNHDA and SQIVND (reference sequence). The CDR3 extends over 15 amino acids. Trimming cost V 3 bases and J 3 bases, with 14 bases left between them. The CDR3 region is CASSISGNPHYGYTF. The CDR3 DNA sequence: TGTGCCAGTAGTATTTCTGGGAATCCCCACTATGGCTACACCTTC. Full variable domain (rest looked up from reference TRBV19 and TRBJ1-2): DGGITQSPKYLFRKEGQNVTLSCEQNLNHDAMYWYRQDPGQGLRLIYYSQIVNDFQKGDIAEGYSVSREKKESFPLTVTSAQKNPTAFYLCASSISGNPHYGYTFGSGTRLTVV.

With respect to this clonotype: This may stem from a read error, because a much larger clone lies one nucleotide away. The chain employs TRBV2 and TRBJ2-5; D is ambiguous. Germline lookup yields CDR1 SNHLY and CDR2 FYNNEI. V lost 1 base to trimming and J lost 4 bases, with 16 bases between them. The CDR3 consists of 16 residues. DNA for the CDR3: TGTGCCAGCAGTGAAGAAGAGAGGACCTCCGGAGAGACCCAGTACTTC. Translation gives CASSEEERTSGETQYF.

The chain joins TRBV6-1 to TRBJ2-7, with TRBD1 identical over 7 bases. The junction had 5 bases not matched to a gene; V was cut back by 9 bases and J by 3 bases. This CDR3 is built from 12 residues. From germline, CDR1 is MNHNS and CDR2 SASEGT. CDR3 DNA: TGTGCCAGTTGGGACAGAGTCTACGAGCAGTACTTC. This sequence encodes CASWDRVYEQYF.

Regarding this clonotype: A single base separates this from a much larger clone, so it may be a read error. The CDR3 DNA reads TGTGCCTGGGGTGGGACTTTCGACGAGCAGTACTTC. Translating it yields CAWGGTFDEQYF. The chain is built from TRBV30 and TRBJ2-7, with D perhaps TRBD2 (6 bases). Germline V gives CDR1 GTSNPN, CDR2 SVGIG (reference sequence). The CDR3 has 12 amino acids. Deletions cut 5 bases from V and 5 bases from J, with 13 bases between.